This record covers a single TCR beta chain. The data belong to a study of T cell changes during pregnancy in multiple sclerosis. TCRdb keeps only in-frame clones here, not all; method: immunoSEQ multiplex PCR. The data contain approximately 90,000 clones, around 94% of them singletons. Trimming took 4 bases from V and 7 from J; bases not matched to a gene: 8. The CDR3 runs to 14 residues. CDR1 and CDR2 from the germline V gene are LNHDA and SQIVND (reference sequence). The genes are TRBV19 and TRBJ2-7; 9 positions match TRBD2. The sequencing used peripheral blood, collected in the third trimester of pregnancy. This TCR was sampled from a female donor with multiple sclerosis, enrolled in a pregnancy study. The chain's CDR3 is CASSTLAGAWEQYF. CDR3 coding DNA: TGTGCCAGTAGTACGTTAGCGGGAGCGTGGGAGCAGTACTTC.